Listed here are 14 T cell receptor beta chains from one sample, sequenced in a study of response to subunit inactivated influenza vaccine. TCRdb fed the RT-PCR reads into MiXCR, producing one record per CDR3 protein. Of hundreds of thousands of distinct CDR3 sequences listed, about 15% are singletons. Source: CD4+ T cells sorted from PBMCs, taken around 25 months after vaccination. The origin of the receptors is a man aged 45 to 70 who received an inactivated influenza vaccine.

This sequence joins TRBV30 and TRBJ1-6; D unclear. The V gene lost 0 bases and the J gene lost 14 bases, with 14 bases spanning the gap. Germline lookup yields CDR1 GTSNPN and CDR2 SVGIG (reference sequence). The CDR3 sequence is 13 residues long. The CDR3 is CAWSVRRIGTLHF. CDR3 DNA: TGTGCCTGGAGTGTGCGGCGAATCGGGACCCTCCACTTT.

The genes are TRBV28 and TRBJ2-7; D is uncertain. Trimming left V 1 base short and J 0 bases short, with 7 bases between. The CDR3 loop spans 14 amino acids. Germline V gene sequence: CDR1 MDHEN, CDR2 SYDVKM. In nucleotides, the CDR3 is TGTGCCAGCAGTTTATCCCCGAGCTCCTACGAGCAGTACTTC. Protein product: CASSLSPSSYEQYF.

This clonotype was seen repeatedly, ten times or more. V is TRBV10-3 and J is TRBJ2-2; D is unclear. Germline V gene sequence: CDR1 ENHRY, CDR2 SYGVKD. V lost 4 bases and J lost 2, with 5 bases in between. This CDR3 is 13 amino acids long. CDR3 residues: CAISGGNTGELFF. In DNA form, the CDR3 reads TGTGCCATCAGTGGTGGAAACACCGGGGAGCTGTTTTTT.

This clonotype was counted between two and nine times. The genes are TRBV5-1 and TRBJ2-1; D is perhaps TRBD2 (6 bases). The CDR3 is 16 residues long. From germline, CDR1 is SGHRS and CDR2 YFSETQ. Deletions cut 4 bases from V and 0 bases from J, with 14 bases between. CDR3 in amino acids: CASSRGTDSSYNEQFF. In nucleotides, the CDR3 is TGCGCCAGCAGCCGGGGGACGGATAGCTCCTACAATGAGCAGTTCTTC. The whole variable domain, filled in from reference TRBV5-1 and TRBJ2-1, reads KAGVTQTPRYLIKTRGQQVTLSCSPISGHRSVSWYQQTPGQGLQFLFEYFSETQRNKGNFPGRFSGRQFSNSRSEMNVSTLELGDSALYLCASSRGTDSSYNEQFFGPGTRLTVL.

The chain carries TRBV10-3 and TRBJ2-1, with D unresolved. CDR1 and CDR2 (germline): ENHRY, SYGVKD. The CDR3 sequence is 13 residues long. Trimming took 10 bases from V and 0 from J, leaving 10 bases between them. The CDR3 sequence: CATHMSSYNEQFF. In DNA form, the CDR3 reads TGTGCCACCCACATGAGCTCCTACAATGAGCAGTTCTTC.

The genes are TRBV29-1 and TRBJ2-5; maybe TRBD1 (5 bases). CDR3 length: 13 residues. The V and J ends lost 6 bases and 3 bases respectively, with 14 bases between them. Germline CDR1 is SQVTM and CDR2 is ANQGSEA. The CDR3 DNA reads as TGCAGCGTAGGACATACGGCAAAAGAGACCCAGTACTTC. Amino acids: CSVGHTAKETQYF.

This chain links TRBV18 with TRBJ1-5, with a weak D call TRBD1 (5 bases). Deletions cut 2 bases from V and 2 bases from J, with 10 bases between. The CDR3 totals 15 residues. Germline CDR1 is KGHSH and CDR2 is LQKENI. The chain's CDR3 is CASSPIRDGNQPQHF. CDR3 coding DNA: TGTGCCAGCTCACCAATCCGGGACGGCAATCAGCCCCAGCATTTT.

This clonotype was seen a few times. This chain connects TRBV7-2 to TRBJ2-6; no clear D gene. Trimming took 5 bases from V and 4 from J, leaving 12 bases between them. Germline CDR1 SGHTA, CDR2 FQGNSA. This CDR3 comprises 15 residues. CDR3 bases: TGTGCCAGCAGCACGACCCGTACGGGGGCCAACGTCCTGACTTTC. Encoded protein: CASSTTRTGANVLTF.

The chain combines TRBV6-6 with TRBJ2-5; D is unclear. The V gene lost 6 bases and the J gene lost 2 bases, with 7 bases spanning the gap. The CDR3 is 12 amino acids. Germline V gives CDR1 MNHNY, CDR2 SVGAGI (reference sequence). This CDR3 reads CASRAVQETQYF. CDR3 nucleotides: TGTGCCAGCAGAGCCGTACAAGAGACCCAGTACTTC.

The chain recombines TRBV28 with TRBJ1-2, with a weak D call TRBD1 (6 bases). This CDR3 comprises 16 residues. The germline CDR1 and CDR2 sequences are MDHEN and SYDVKM. V was shortened by 4 bases and J by 4 bases, with 19 bases between the two germline ends. CDR3 amino acids: CASSSLDLGAFYGYTF. DNA of the CDR3: TGTGCCAGCAGTTCCCTGGATCTGGGGGCTTTCTATGGCTACACCTTC.

V and J are TRBV6-2 or TRBV6-3 and TRBJ2-1, with D perhaps matching TRBD2 (5 bases). V was trimmed by 6 bases and J by 8 bases, leaving 11 bases between them. Germline loops: CDR1 MNHEY, CDR2 SVGEGT. The CDR3 has 12 residues. CDR3 amino acids: CASRGPSYEQFF. CDR3 DNA sequence: TGTGCCAGCAGGGGCCCTAGCTATGAGCAGTTCTTC.

This clonotype was observed a few times. The rearrangement links TRBV6-2 or TRBV6-3 to TRBJ2-6; D gene uncertain. V shed 1 base and J shed 0 bases, with 10 bases lying between them. The CDR3 is 17 amino acids. Germline V gives CDR1 MNHEY, CDR2 SVGEGT. The chain's CDR3 is CASSYFGRPSGANVLTF. CDR3 DNA: TGTGCCAGCAGTTACTTCGGACGGCCCTCTGGGGCCAACGTCCTGACTTTC.

This clonotype was detected only a few times. V usage is TRBV19 and J usage is TRBJ2-3, with 8 bases aligning to TRBD2. The V gene's germline CDR1 is LNHDA and CDR2 SQIVND (reference sequence). Unmatched junction bases numbered 4, after V lost 3 bases and J lost 11 bases. The CDR3 is 12 residues long. CDR3 DNA sequence: TGTGCCAGTAGTATGGAGCGGGGGAAGCAGTATTTT. It is translated as CASSMERGKQYF.

This clonotype was seen a few times. This rearrangement joins TRBV20-1 to TRBJ2-5, with 10 nucleotides matching TRBD1. J gave up 4 bases and V 3 bases, and 11 bases lay outside the gene matches. The CDR3 contains 16 residues. Germline CDR1 reads DFQATT; CDR2 reads SNEGSKA (reference sequence). The CDR3 region has the DNA TGCAGTGCTAGGCCTCCGGGACAGGGGAGGACAGAGACCCAGTACTTC. Encoded protein: CSARPPGQGRTETQYF.